One sample yielded the 19 T cell receptor beta chains listed below, sequenced in a study of beta chain features in type 1 diabetes. All of the isolated RNA was reverse transcribed, so expressed TCRB transcripts were sequenced. Clones were sequenced by immunoSEQ multiplex PCR, and TCRdb holds only the in-frame ones, with some missing. The sample lists under 950,000 clones, roughly a sixth occurring once. The sample comprised naive CD4+ T cells from blood. Receptors were obtained from a woman aged 18 to 35 in good health.

This clone was picked up a small number of times. The CDR3 spells CASSKCQGVSGTDTQYF. In nucleotides, the CDR3 is TGTGCCAGCAGCAAATGTCAGGGAGTGTCGGGCACAGATACGCAGTATTTT. V gene TRBV21-1 combines with J gene TRBJ2-3. TRBV21-1 is a known pseudogene. The CDR3 loop spans 17 amino acids.

The genes are TRBV6-5 and TRBJ1-2, with a weak D call TRBD1 (6 bases). V was clipped by 2 bases and J by 7 bases, with 17 bases between them. The CDR3 totals 15 residues. Germline V gene data show CDR1 as MNHEY and CDR2 as SVGAGI. CDR3 protein: CASSYDSGGFGGYTF. In nucleotides, the CDR3 is TGTGCCAGCAGTTACGATAGTGGGGGCTTTGGTGGCTACACCTTC.

The chain recombines TRBV18 with TRBJ2-3; a weak D match, TRBD2 (5 bases). V lost 6 bases and J 6 bases, leaving 10 bases between the germline ends. Germline-derived CDR1 and CDR2 are KGHSH and LQKENI. The CDR3 extends over 12 amino acids. This chain's CDR3 is CASSRAADTQYF. Here the CDR3 DNA reads TGTGCCAGCTCGCGAGCGGCTGATACGCAGTATTTT. The whole variable domain, remainder taken from reference TRBV18 and TRBJ2-3, is NAGVMQNPRHLVRRRGQEARLRCSPMKGHSHVYWYRQLPEEGLKFMVYLQKENIIDESGMPKERFSAEFPKEGPSILRIQQVVRGDSAAYFCASSRAADTQYFGPGTRLTVL.

There are a few counts of this clone. Additional DNA sequences in this sample encode the identical CDR3. The V gene is TRBV11-2, the J gene TRBJ2-5; no reliable D call. Trimming took off 2 bases at V and 3 bases at J, with 4 bases between the two ends. CDR1 SGHAT and CDR2 FQNNGV come from the germline V gene. The length of the CDR3 is 12 residues. CDR3 sequence reads: CASSLSEETQYF. In DNA, the CDR3 is TGTGCCAGCAGCTTATCAGAAGAGACCCAGTACTTC. Full variable domain (remainder filled in from reference TRBV11-2 and TRBJ2-5): EAGVAQSPRYKIIEKRQSVAFWCNPISGHATLYWYQQILGQGPKLLIQFQNNGVVDDSQLPKDRFSAERLKGVDSTLKIQPAKLEDSAVYLCASSLSEETQYFGPGTRLLVL.

This chain links TRBV4-3 with TRBJ2-5; D is perhaps TRBD2 (7 bases). CDR3 length: 17 residues. V lost 2 bases and J 2 bases, leaving 18 bases between the germline ends. The germline V gene encodes CDR1 LGHNA and CDR2 YSLEER. CDR3: CASSQRRQGRGQETQYF. The CDR3 DNA follows: TGCGCCAGCAGCCAACGGCGGCAGGGGAGGGGGCAAGAGACCCAGTACTTC.

This chain uses TRBV28 with TRBJ2-5; TRBD2 matches at 11 bases. Unmatched junction bases numbered 10, after V lost 5 bases and J lost 2 bases. This CDR3 region has 17 residues. CDR1 is MDHEN and CDR2 is SYDVKM in the germline V gene. The CDR3 spells CASSLRPTSGTQETQYF. CDR3 in DNA: TGTGCCAGCAGTCTTCGACCGACTAGCGGGACGCAAGAGACCCAGTACTTC. Variable domain in full (rest from reference TRBV28 and TRBJ2-5): DVKVTQSSRYLVKRTGEKVFLECVQDMDHENMFWYRQDPGLGLRLIYFSYDVKMKEKGDIPEGYSVSREKKERFSLILESASTNQTSMYLCASSLRPTSGTQETQYFGPGTRLLVL.

The chain is built from TRBV6-1 and TRBJ1-5, with D hard to call. The CDR3 spans 13 residues. Germline values: CDR1 MNHNS, CDR2 SASEGT. V was pared by 4 bases and J by 6 bases, with 10 bases between. The CDR3 spells CASSVAGSQPQHF. The CDR3 DNA is TGTGCCAGCAGTGTGGCCGGGAGTCAGCCCCAGCATTTT.

This clone has only a few counts. This chain connects TRBV10-3 to TRBJ2-7; the match to TRBD1 covers 12 bases. This CDR3 is 17 amino acids long. With 0 bases clipped from V and 7 bases from J, the junction kept 10 bases outside the gene matches. In germline, CDR1 is ENHRY, CDR2 SYGVKD. The chain's CDR3 is CAISESAPGQGAGEQYF. DNA for the CDR3: TGTGCCATCAGTGAGTCCGCGCCGGGACAGGGGGCTGGGGAGCAGTACTTC.

The rearrangement links TRBV5-1 to TRBJ2-2; TRBD2 aligns across 10 bases. CDR3 size: 14 residues. V lost 7 bases and J lost 2; bases outside the gene matches: 2. Germline CDR1 reads SGHRS; CDR2 reads YFSETQ. CDR3 DNA: TGCGCCAGCCAGCGGGAGGGCAACACCGGGGAGCTGTTTTTT. This sequence encodes CASQREGNTGELFF.

This clone has more than one count but fewer than ten. This sequence joins TRBV5-1 and TRBJ2-3; D perhaps matches TRBD2 (5 bases). This CDR3 has 14 residues. From germline, CDR1 is SGHRS and CDR2 YFSETQ. Trimming took 4 bases from V and 2 from J, leaving 11 bases between them. CDR3 nucleotides: TGCGCCAGCAGCCCCGGGCTAGCCACAGATACGCAGTATTTT. Its protein is CASSPGLATDTQYF.

The V and J genes are TRBV28 and TRBJ2-7; TRBD1 is a possible D gene (5 bases). The length of the CDR3 is 14 residues. From germline, CDR1 is MDHEN and CDR2 SYDVKM. The V and J ends lost 5 bases and 8 bases respectively, with 19 bases between them. DNA for the CDR3: TGTGCCAGCAGTACATACAGGTGGCAGCCCCAGCAGTACTTC. As protein: CASSTYRWQPQQYF.

This clone was seen more than once but under ten times. The CDR3 protein is CASSVGQGILYEQYF. The DNA of the CDR3 is TGTGCCAGCAGCGTGGGACAGGGAATCCTCTACGAGCAGTACTTC. The chain joins TRBV11-1 to TRBJ2-7; 9 nucleotides match TRBD1. From germline, CDR1 is SGHAT and CDR2 FQDESV (reference sequence). The ends lost 5 bases at V and 3 bases at J; junction bases unmatched: 8. CDR3 length equals 15 residues. Full variable domain (remainder filled in from reference TRBV11-1 and TRBJ2-7): EAEVAQSPRYKITEKSQAVAFWCDPISGHATLYWYRQILGQGPELLVQFQDESVVDDSQLPKDRFSAERLKGVDSTLKIQPAELGDSAMYLCASSVGQGILYEQYFGPGTRLTVT.

Details on this clone: Mismatch with germline at one junction end may stem from a read error. The chain has TRBV15 and TRBJ2-3; D assignment may be TRBD1 or TRBD2 (5 bases each). CDR1 is LNHNV, CDR2 YYDKDF, per germline (reference sequence). The CDR3 has 13 residues. The CDR3: CATSRDLGDGKDF. CDR3 nucleotide sequence: TGTGCCACCAGCAGAGATTTAGGGGACGGGAAAGATTTT.

This clone was observed a handful of times. V usage is TRBV18 and J usage is TRBJ2-5, with TRBD2 identical over 10 bases. CDR1 and CDR2 from the germline V gene are KGHSH and LQKENI. The CDR3 consists of 17 residues. The trim removed 3 bases at V and 2 bases at J, leaving 9 bases unmatched. The CDR3 DNA is TGTGCCAGCTCACCGAGTTGGACTAGCGGTAATCAAGAGACCCAGTACTTC. As protein: CASSPSWTSGNQETQYF.

This clone was counted only a few times. The chain is built from TRBV7-2 and TRBJ2-1, with 15 bases lining up with TRBD2. Germline values: CDR1 SGHTA, CDR2 FQGNSA. J gave up 0 bases and V 5 bases, and 5 bases lay outside the gene matches. The CDR3 is 18 amino acids. DNA for the CDR3: TGTGCCAGCAGCCTTGGACTAGCGGGAGGGAGCTCCTACAATGAGCAGTTCTTC. Amino acid sequence: CASSLGLAGGSSYNEQFF.

This clone came up a few times. This chain joins TRBV7-3 and TRBJ2-7; D could derive from TRBD1 or TRBD2 (5 bases each). The germline V gene has CDR1 SGHTA and CDR2 FQGTGA. V was cut by 3 bases and J by 2 bases, with 11 bases left in between. This CDR3 contains 14 residues. CDR3 loop: CASSFGTGPYEQYF. Here the CDR3 DNA reads TGTGCCAGCAGCTTCGGGACGGGACCCTACGAGCAGTACTTC.

V is TRBV7-9 and J is TRBJ2-3; D may be TRBD1 (6 bases). This CDR3 region has 15 residues. Trimming pared 5 bases from V and 2 bases from J, leaving 14 bases between. Looked up from germline, CDR1 is SEHNR and CDR2 is FQNEAQ (reference sequence). The CDR3 DNA reads TGTGCCAGCAGCCAAGGGGGTGGTAACACAGATACGCAGTATTTT. This encodes CASSQGGGNTDTQYF.

The gene calls are TRBV28 and TRBJ1-1, with D unresolved. V dropped 3 bases and J dropped 1 base, with 12 bases sitting between them. This CDR3 has 15 residues. Germline values: CDR1 MDHEN, CDR2 SYDVKM. The CDR3 region has the DNA TGTGCCAGCAGTTTGGGGTCGGCCTCGAACACTGAAGCTTTCTTT. Its translation is CASSLGSASNTEAFF.

The chain combines TRBV5-1 with TRBJ2-3, with D possibly being TRBD2 (6 bases). The CDR3 runs to 16 residues. V gave up 1 base and J gave up 4 bases, with 16 bases separating them. Germline CDR1 and CDR2: SGHRS and YFSETQ. The CDR3 protein is CASSLRVGSRPDTQYF. The CDR3 region has the DNA TGCGCCAGCAGCTTGAGGGTCGGGAGTCGCCCAGATACGCAGTATTTT. Full variable domain (rest looked up from reference TRBV5-1 and TRBJ2-3): KAGVTQTPRYLIKTRGQQVTLSCSPISGHRSVSWYQQTPGQGLQFLFEYFSETQRNKGNFPGRFSGRQFSNSRSEMNVSTLELGDSALYLCASSLRVGSRPDTQYFGPGTRLTVL.